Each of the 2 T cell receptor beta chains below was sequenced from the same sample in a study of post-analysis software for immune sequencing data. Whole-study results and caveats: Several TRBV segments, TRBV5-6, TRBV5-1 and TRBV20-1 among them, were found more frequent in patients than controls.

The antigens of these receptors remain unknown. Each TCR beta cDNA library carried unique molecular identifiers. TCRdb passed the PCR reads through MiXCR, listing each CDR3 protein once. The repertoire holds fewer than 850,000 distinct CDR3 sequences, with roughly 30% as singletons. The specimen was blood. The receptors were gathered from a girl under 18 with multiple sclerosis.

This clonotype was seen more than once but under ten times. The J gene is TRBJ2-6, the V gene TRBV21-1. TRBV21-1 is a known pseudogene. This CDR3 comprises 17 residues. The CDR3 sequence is CASSTFGRYSGANVLTF. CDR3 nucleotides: TGTGCCAGCAGCACATTTGGACGGTACTCTGGGGCCAACGTCCTGACTTTC.

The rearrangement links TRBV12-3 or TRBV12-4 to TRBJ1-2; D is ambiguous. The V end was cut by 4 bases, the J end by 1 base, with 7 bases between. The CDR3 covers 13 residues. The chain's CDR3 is CASSSVDNYGYTF. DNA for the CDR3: TGTGCCAGCAGTTCCGTCGATAACTATGGCTACACCTTC.